This TCR beta chain was sequenced in a study of blood T cells in healthy people across ages. Study summary: There was about one barcoded beta molecule captured by template switching per two T cells.

This clonotype was found a few times. A second PCR, run for about 7 to 11 cycles, used a sample-barcoded 5' primer plus a J-beta primer mix. A minimum of 2.5 million CDR3-containing paired-end reads was obtained for each sample. TCRdb used MiXCR to reprocess the 5' RACE reads, holding one entry per CDR3 protein. The table has just over 1 million distinct CDR3 sequences, around 43% seen once. The CDR3 loop spans 15 amino acids. Germline CDR1 is SNHLY and CDR2 is FYNNEI. Trimming left V 9 bases short and J 0 bases short, with 16 bases between. Total RNA amounts of at least 6 micrograms were extracted per sample.

The receptor's source is a woman in her fifties or sixties in good health. Input material: blood. This chain joins TRBV2 and TRBJ2-3; weak D call: TRBD2 (6 bases). The DNA for the CDR3 is TGTGCCAGAAGAATACGCGGGGCTAGCACAGATACGCAGTATTTT. This codes for CARRIRGASTDTQYF. Variable domain in full (rest from reference TRBV2 and TRBJ2-3): EPEVTQTPSHQVTQMGQEVILRCVPISNHLYFYWYRQILGQKVEFLVSFYNNEISEKSEIFDDQFSVERPDGSNFTLKIRSTKLEDSAMYFCARRIRGASTDTQYFGPGTRLTVL.